Listed below are T cell receptor beta chains from one sample, sequenced in a study of shared clonotypes between healthy human individuals. The data were produced by immunoSEQ multiplex PCR, yet TCRdb's version contains in-frame clones alone and is incomplete. The sample consists of 2.5 million or so clones, roughly 92% of them appearing once. Sequencing was done on a sample of naive CD4+ T cells sorted from blood. These receptors all stem from a man in his late teens or twenties in good health. Each CDR3 is given with its conserved first and last residue. D genes are given only for firm matches. The listing skips clone size in some rows; elsewhere it reads once, few, many or a size class.

d_call	j_call	clone_size	v_call	cdr3_nt	cdr3_aa
.	TRBJ1-5	few	TRBV6-1	TGTGCCAGCAGTGTCTTACAGGGAATCGGCAATCAGCCCCAGCATTTT	CASSVLQGIGNQPQHF
TRBD1	TRBJ2-7	.	TRBV6-5	TGTGCCAGCAGTTACATAGGACAGGGGCTTGAGGAGCAGTACTTC	CASSYIGQGLEEQYF
.	TRBJ2-1	.	TRBV27	TGTGCCAGCAGTTTGTTCGGGGATAACGTGAATGAGCAGTTCTTC	CASSLFGDNVNEQFF
TRBD1	TRBJ1-2	.	TRBV19	TGTGCCAGTAGTATAAGTTGGGACAGGAGCTATGGCTACACCTTC	CASSISWDRSYGYTF
.	TRBJ2-3	.	TRBV6-6	TGTGCCAGCAGTTTTCGACAGAACACAGATACGCAGTATTTT	CASSFRQNTDTQYF
.	TRBJ2-7	.	TRBV5-4	TGTGCCAGCAGCTTGGACCTTGTCGAGCAGTACTTC	CASSLDLVEQYF
TRBD2	TRBJ2-6	.	TRBV10-3	TGTGCCATCGGGGGAGGGAAAGCTGGGGCCAACGTCCTGACTTTC	CAIGGGKAGANVLTF
.	TRBJ2-3	.	TRBV10-1	TGCGCCACCACGGCAGGAGGGGCGGGCACAGATACGCAGTATTTT	CATTAGGAGTDTQYF
TRBD1	TRBJ2-5	once	TRBV30	TGTGCCTGGAGCTGGACTGGACAGGGAAAGACCCAGTACTTC	CAWSWTGQGKTQYF
.	TRBJ1-2	.	TRBV20-1	TGCAGTGCTAGGACGGGTTATGGCTACACCTTC	CSARTGYGYTF
.	TRBJ1-1	.	TRBV5-4	TGCGCCAGCAGCCAAGGGGTCGAGATTCGAAACACTGAAGCTTTCTTT	CASSQGVEIRNTEAFF
TRBD2	TRBJ2-5	.	TRBV6-1	TGTGCCAGCACTAAGACTAGCGGGGCGGAGACCCAGTACTTC	CASTKTSGAETQYF
.	TRBJ2-5	.	TRBV11-2	TGTGCCAGCAGCTTTTCCAGGGACGGCGAGACCCAGTACTTC	CASSFSRDGETQYF
.	TRBJ2-7	.	TRBV7-9	TGTGCCAGCAGCTTAGCCCGCGAGCAGTACTTC	CASSLAREQYF
.	TRBJ1-4	.	TRBV25-1	TGTGCCAGCAGACAGGGTGCGACTAATGAAAAACTGTTTTTT	CASRQGATNEKLFF
.	TRBJ2-7	.	TRBV18	TGTGCCAGCTCACCAGGACATAACTACGAGCAGTACTTC	CASSPGHNYEQYF
TRBD2	TRBJ2-7	.	TRBV7-2	TGTGCCAGCAGCCGGGGACTAGCGAGGTACGAGCAGTACTTC	CASSRGLARYEQYF
TRBD2	TRBJ2-5	.	TRBV7-9	TGTGCCAGCAGCTTCCGGGGGGGAATGGGAGAGACCCAGTACTTC	CASSFRGGMGETQYF
TRBD2	TRBJ2-3	.	TRBV5-1	TGCGCCAGCGGTGAGGGTAGCGGGGGCACAGATACGCAGTATTTT	CASGEGSGGTDTQYF
TRBD2	TRBJ2-3	once	TRBV18	TGTGCCAGCTCCCCCAACGGACTAGCGGCAACAGGGGGTACGCAGTATTTT	CASSPNGLAATGGTQYF
.	TRBJ1-6	.	TRBV19	TGTGCCAGTAGTTCCCGGGGAGGGGTGAAAAATTCACCCCTCCACTTT	CASSSRGGVKNSPLHF
.	TRBJ2-1	once	TRBV4-1	TGCGCCAGCAGCCAGGCAGGGCTTGCCTACAATGAGCAGTTCTTC	CASSQAGLAYNEQFF
TRBD1	TRBJ1-1	.	TRBV5-6	TGTGCCAGCAGCTGGGGACAGGAGAACACTGAAGCTTTCTTT	CASSWGQENTEAFF
TRBD2	TRBJ2-7	.	TRBV7-2	TGTGCCAGCAGCTTAGGACTAGCGAGCTCCTACGAGCAGTACTTC	CASSLGLASSYEQYF
TRBD2	TRBJ2-1	.	TRBV5-1	TGCGCCAGCAGCCTCCTAGCGGGAGGTTTCGATGAGCAGTTCTTC	CASSLLAGGFDEQFF
.	TRBJ2-7	.	TRBV30	TGTGCCTGGCAGGCCAGGGCACTCTACGAGCAGTACTTC	CAWQARALYEQYF
TRBD2	TRBJ2-7	.	TRBV10-2	TGCGCCAGCAGTGAGCCTAGCGGGAGCGACTACGAGCAGTACTTC	CASSEPSGSDYEQYF
.	TRBJ2-5	.	TRBV5-4	TGTGCCAGCAGCTCATTCCCGAGGGAGACCCAGTACTTC	CASSSFPRETQYF
.	TRBJ1-1	.	TRBV6-5	TGTGCCAGCAGTTCGGCCAGGGAGGGAACTGAAGCTTTCTTT	CASSSAREGTEAFF
.	TRBJ1-3	.	TRBV27	TGTGCCAGCAGTCCGAGGGGGTTAGGTGGAAACACCATATATTTT	CASSPRGLGGNTIYF
.	TRBJ1-5	.	TRBV4-1	TGCGCCAGCAGCCAAGCCTCCGGGGGGGTGACGAATCAGCCCCAGCATTTT	CASSQASGGVTNQPQHF
TRBD1	TRBJ1-2	.	TRBV6-1	TGTGCCAGCAGATCTCCAGGGGGCCTTGGCTACACCTTC	CASRSPGGLGYTF
.	TRBJ1-1	once	TRBV28	TGTGCCAGCAGTTTGGGGGGGTTACCTGAAGCTTTCTTT	CASSLGGLPEAFF
TRBD2	TRBJ2-7	.	TRBV15	TGTGCCACCAGCAGAGATCGTGGGGAGGGATACTTC	CATSRDRGEGYF
.	TRBJ2-2	once	TRBV7-9	TGTGCCAGCAGTTTAGACTCATACACCGGGGAGCTGTTTTTT	CASSLDSYTGELFF
.	TRBJ2-2	.	TRBV10-3	TGTGCCATCAGTGAGTATATGGAGTTGACCGGGGAGCTGTTTTTT	CAISEYMELTGELFF
.	TRBJ2-1	.	TRBV15	TGTGCCACCAGCAGAGGTTCTCCCGACAACAAAGCGTTCTTC	CATSRGSPDNKAFF
.	TRBJ1-2	.	TRBV19	TGTGCCACGGCGAAGGACTATGGCTACACCTTC	CATAKDYGYTF
TRBD2	TRBJ2-1	.	TRBV30	TGTGCCTGGAGTGTATTCCGGACTAGCGGGGGGTTTTACAATGAGCAGTTCTTC	CAWSVFRTSGGFYNEQFF
TRBD2	TRBJ2-3	.	TRBV28	TGTGCCAGCACTTTCGCGGGGGGCGGGACAGATACGCAGTATTTT	CASTFAGGGTDTQYF
.	TRBJ2-5	.	TRBV9	TGTGCCAGCAGCGTAAGTGTGAGGGGGATAGGCCCTCAAGAGACCCAGTACTTC	CASSVSVRGIGPQETQYF
.	TRBJ1-1	.	TRBV2	TGTGCCAGCAAGGACACCGAGAGGAACACTGAAGCTTTCTTT	CASKDTERNTEAFF
TRBD1	TRBJ2-2	.	TRBV10-3	TGTGCCATCAGTTCAGGGGGGAACACCGGGGAGCTGTTTTTT	CAISSGGNTGELFF
.	TRBJ1-1	once	TRBV30	TGTGCCTGGCTTCGCAGGGGTGGGCCGAGAGCTTTCTTT	CAWLRRGGPRAFF
.	TRBJ2-7	.	TRBV29-1	TGCAGCGTTGAAACGGGGACCTACGAGCAGTACTTC	CSVETGTYEQYF
.	TRBJ1-3	once	TRBV6-5	TGTGCCAGCGGGGGCACAGGCCCTGGAAACACCATATATTTT	CASGGTGPGNTIYF
TRBD2	TRBJ2-7	.	TRBV7-2	TGTGCCAGCAGCACTACTAGCGGGGGTGCGTTGGAGCAGTACTTC	CASSTTSGGALEQYF
.	TRBJ2-5	.	TRBV5-1	TGCGCCAGCATGGGGGCTGAGACCCAGTACTTC	CASMGAETQYF
.	TRBJ2-2	.	TRBV11-3	TGTGCCAGCAGCTTAAACACCGGGGAGCTGTTTTTT	CASSLNTGELFF
.	TRBJ2-1	.	TRBV19	TGTGCCAGTAGTATGAGCCTAGCCTACAATGAGCAGTTCTTC	CASSMSLAYNEQFF
TRBD2	TRBJ2-5	.	TRBV9	TGTGCCAGCAGCGCCCGACTAGCGGGGGTGGAGACCCAGTACTTC	CASSARLAGVETQYF
TRBD1	TRBJ1-6	.	TRBV5-1	TGCGCCAGCAGCTTGTTACAGGGGAATTCACCCCTCCACTTT	CASSLLQGNSPLHF
.	TRBJ1-4	.	TRBV25-1	TGTGCCAGCAGTGAAGGGGGTAAGGCGAATGAAAAACTGTTTTTT	CASSEGGKANEKLFF